The 9 T cell receptor beta chains listed next were all sequenced from one sample in a study of blood T cell repertoires in COVID-19. The assay was immunoSEQ multiplex PCR, and TCRdb's table has in-frame clones only and misses some. The table lists about 330,000 clones, roughly 90% of them singletons. Material for sequencing was peripheral blood. Source of these receptors: a man younger than 35 who had recovered from COVID-19.

The J gene is TRBJ1-4, the V gene TRBV2; 7 bases are shared with TRBD1. CDR1 and CDR2 from the germline V gene are SNHLY and FYNNEI. J lost 7 bases, V lost 0 bases, and 14 bases had no gene match. There are 18 residues in the CDR3. The CDR3 is CASSEAWQGMRTGEKLFF. The CDR3 nucleotides are TGTGCCAGCAGTGAAGCTTGGCAGGGGATGCGGACAGGTGAAAAACTGTTTTTT.

V gene TRBV6-5 combines with J gene TRBJ2-2; D is unresolved. Trimming took off 1 base at V and 1 base at J, with 4 bases between the two ends. Germline lookup yields CDR1 MNHEY and CDR2 SVGAGI. The CDR3 covers 14 residues. The CDR3 bases are TGTGCCAGCAGTTACTTTAAGAACACCGGGGAGCTGTTTTTT. The encoded protein is CASSYFKNTGELFF.

The chain couples TRBV27 to TRBJ2-7; D remains unclear. Germline V gene data show CDR1 as MNHEY and CDR2 as SMNVEV (reference sequence). The CDR3 is made up of 15 amino acids. Between the trimmed V and J ends, which lost 0 bases and 4 bases, there was a span of 13 bases. CDR3: CASSLSLLARYEQYF. The CDR3 nucleotides read TGTGCCAGCAGTTTATCCCTTTTAGCCCGTTACGAGCAGTACTTC.

The chain carries TRBV5-1 and TRBJ2-5, with TRBD2 identical over 11 bases. The CDR3 is 16 amino acids. V lost 1 base to trimming and J lost 5 bases; unmatched junction nucleotides: 7. Germline V lookup: CDR1 SGHRS, CDR2 YFSETQ. The CDR3 nucleotides are TGCGCCAGCAGCTTGAGGGAGCTAGCGGGGGGTGAGACCCAGTACTTC. Its protein product is CASSLRELAGGETQYF. The whole variable domain, filled in from reference TRBV5-1 and TRBJ2-5, reads KAGVTQTPRYLIKTRGQQVTLSCSPISGHRSVSWYQQTPGQGLQFLFEYFSETQRNKGNFPGRFSGRQFSNSRSEMNVSTLELGDSALYLCASSLRELAGGETQYFGPGTRLLVL.

The chain combines TRBV4-1 with TRBJ2-2; 7 nucleotides line up with TRBD1. CDR1 and CDR2 from the germline V gene are MGHRA and YSYEKL. The CDR3 loop spans 15 amino acids. Losses at the gene ends were 6 bases for V and 6 bases for J; bases not matched to a gene: 10. For the CDR3, the DNA is TGCGCCAGCAGTCCAAGACAGGGTGATTCCGGGGAGCTGTTTTTT. Its translation is CASSPRQGDSGELFF.

The chain recombines TRBV5-8 with TRBJ2-2, with 9 positions matching TRBD1. CDR3 length: 15 residues. Losses at the gene ends were 3 bases for V and 5 bases for J; bases not matched to a gene: 5. Looked up from germline, CDR1 is SGHTS and CDR2 is YDEGEE. The DNA of the CDR3 is TGTGCCAGCAGCTCCCGGGACAGGGTAACCGGGGAGCTGTTTTTT. It yields the protein CASSSRDRVTGELFF. Based on the CDR3 plus reference TRBV5-8 and TRBJ2-2, the full variable domain is EAGVTQSPTHLIKTRGQQATLRCSPISGHTSVYWYQQALGLGLQFLLWYDEGEERNRGNFPPRFSGRQFPNYSSELNVNALELEDSALYLCASSSRDRVTGELFFGEGSRLTVL.

This chain links TRBV12-3 or TRBV12-4 with TRBJ2-5; TRBD1 matches at 7 bases. With V trimmed by 4 bases and J by 6 bases, 5 bases remained unmatched. CDR3 length equals 13 residues. This CDR3 is CASSSTGAKTQYF. In DNA form, the CDR3 reads TGTGCCAGCAGTTCAACAGGGGCGAAGACCCAGTACTTC.

The chain joins TRBV18 to TRBJ2-3; the match to TRBD1 covers 9 bases. The J segment lost 0 bases and the V segment lost 2 bases, leaving 0 bases of the junction unmatched. This CDR3 has 15 residues. Per the germline V gene, CDR1 is KGHSH and CDR2 is LQKENI. CDR3 loop: CASSPGTGSTDTQYF. In nucleotides, the CDR3 is TGTGCCAGCTCACCAGGGACAGGGAGCACAGATACGCAGTATTTT.

This chain connects TRBV18 to TRBJ2-7; weak D call: TRBD2 (6 bases). V was trimmed by 3 bases and J by 1 base, leaving 10 bases between them. This CDR3 has 14 amino acids. Germline V gives CDR1 KGHSH, CDR2 LQKENI. The CDR3 region is CASSPGLYSYEQYF. As DNA, the CDR3 is TGTGCCAGCTCACCGGGACTGTATTCCTACGAGCAGTACTTC. The whole variable domain, filled in from reference TRBV18 and TRBJ2-7, reads NAGVMQNPRHLVRRRGQEARLRCSPMKGHSHVYWYRQLPEEGLKFMVYLQKENIIDESGMPKERFSAEFPKEGPSILRIQQVVRGDSAAYFCASSPGLYSYEQYFGPGTRLTVT.